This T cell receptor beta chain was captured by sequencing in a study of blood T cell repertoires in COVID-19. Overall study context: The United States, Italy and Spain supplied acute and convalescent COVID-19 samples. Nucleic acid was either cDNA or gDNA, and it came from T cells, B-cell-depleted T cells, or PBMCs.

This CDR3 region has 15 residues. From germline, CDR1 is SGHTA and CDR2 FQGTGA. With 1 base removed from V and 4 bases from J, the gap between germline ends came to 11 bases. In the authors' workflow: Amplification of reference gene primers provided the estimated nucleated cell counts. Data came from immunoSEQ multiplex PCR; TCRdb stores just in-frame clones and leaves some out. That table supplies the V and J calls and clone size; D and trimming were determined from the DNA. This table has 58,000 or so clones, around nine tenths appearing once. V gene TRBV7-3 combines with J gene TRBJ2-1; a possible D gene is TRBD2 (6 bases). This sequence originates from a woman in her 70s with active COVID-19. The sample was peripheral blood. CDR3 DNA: TGTGCCAGCAGCTTAATGCCGGGGGAGTACAATGAGCAGTTCTTC. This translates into CASSLMPGEYNEQFF.